This TCR beta chain is drawn from a study of identical twins. V dropped 1 base and J dropped 9 bases, with 13 bases sitting between them. The CDR3 sequence is 15 residues long. The germline CDR1 and CDR2 sequences are MNHEY and SVGAGI. Each CDR3 protein is one row after TCRdb ran MiXCR on the 5' RACE reads. Among 500,000 to 550,000 distinct CDR3 sequences listed, roughly a fifth were seen once. In addition, the sample was reused for a study of T cells expressing NK-cell markers. This second report adds: TCR beta repertoires came from sorted CD3+CD56+NKG2C+, CD3+CD56+NKG2C- and CD3+CD56-NKG2C+ T cells. Seropositivity for HCMV was found in seven of the eight sequenced donors, with one seronegative. For several experiments, T cell sorting was restricted to the alpha-beta TCR population by means of an anti-gamma-delta TCR antibody. The study found these clonotypes also leading the CD3+CD56-NKG2C+ fraction in several donors.

The chain uses TRBV6-5 and TRBJ1-6; D is unresolved. The source material was CD4+ T cells sorted from blood. This TCR was sampled from a woman between 18 and 29 years old in good health. CDR3 residues: CASSYFGQEGSPLHF. In nucleotides, the CDR3 is TGTGCCAGCAGTTACTTTGGGCAGGAGGGTTCACCCCTCCACTTT.